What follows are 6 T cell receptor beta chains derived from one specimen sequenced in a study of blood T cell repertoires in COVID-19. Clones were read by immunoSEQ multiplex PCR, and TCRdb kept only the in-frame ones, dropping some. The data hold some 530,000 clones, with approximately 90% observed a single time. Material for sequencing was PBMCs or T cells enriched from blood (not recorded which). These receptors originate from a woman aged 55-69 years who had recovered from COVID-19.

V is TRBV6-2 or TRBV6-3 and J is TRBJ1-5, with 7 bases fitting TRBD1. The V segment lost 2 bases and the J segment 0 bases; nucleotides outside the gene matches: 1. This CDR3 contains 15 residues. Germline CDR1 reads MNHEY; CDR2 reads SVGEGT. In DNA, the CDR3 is TGTGCCAGCAGTTACGGGACAGTTAGCAATCAGCCCCAGCATTTT. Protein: CASSYGTVSNQPQHF.

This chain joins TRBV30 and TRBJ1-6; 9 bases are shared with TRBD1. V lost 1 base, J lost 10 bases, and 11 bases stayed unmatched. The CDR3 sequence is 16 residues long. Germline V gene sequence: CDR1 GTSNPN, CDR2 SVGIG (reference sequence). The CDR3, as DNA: TGTGCCTGGAGTGATAAACCGGGACAGGGAACCTCACCCCTCCACTTT. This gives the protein CAWSDKPGQGTSPLHF. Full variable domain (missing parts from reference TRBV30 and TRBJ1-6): SQTIHQWPATLVQPVGSPLSLECTVEGTSNPNLYWYRQAAGRGLQLLFYSVGIGQISSEVPQNLSASRPQDRQFILSSKKLLLSDSGFYLCAWSDKPGQGTSPLHFGNGTRLTVT.

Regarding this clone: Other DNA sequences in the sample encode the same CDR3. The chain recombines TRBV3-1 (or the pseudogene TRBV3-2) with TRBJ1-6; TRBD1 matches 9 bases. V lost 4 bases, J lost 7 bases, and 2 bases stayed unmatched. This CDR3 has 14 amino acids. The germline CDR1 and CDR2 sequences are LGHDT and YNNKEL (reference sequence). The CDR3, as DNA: TGTGCCAGCAGCCTGGGGACAGGGAATTCACCCCTCCACTTT. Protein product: CASSLGTGNSPLHF.

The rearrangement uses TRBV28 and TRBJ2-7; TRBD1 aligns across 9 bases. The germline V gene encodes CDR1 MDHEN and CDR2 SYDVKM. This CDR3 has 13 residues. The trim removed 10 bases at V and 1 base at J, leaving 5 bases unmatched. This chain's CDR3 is CATKGQGSYEQYF. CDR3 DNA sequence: TGTGCCACCAAGGGACAGGGTTCCTACGAGCAGTACTTC. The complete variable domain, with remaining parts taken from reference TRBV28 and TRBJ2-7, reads DVKVTQSSRYLVKRTGEKVFLECVQDMDHENMFWYRQDPGLGLRLIYFSYDVKMKEKGDIPEGYSVSREKKERFSLILESASTNQTSMYLCATKGQGSYEQYFGPGTRLTVT.

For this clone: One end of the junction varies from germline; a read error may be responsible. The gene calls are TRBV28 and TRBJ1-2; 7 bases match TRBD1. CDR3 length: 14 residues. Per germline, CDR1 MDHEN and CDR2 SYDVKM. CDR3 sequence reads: CASSLNGQGVVPFF. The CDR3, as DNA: TGTGCCAGCAGTTTAAACGGTCAGGGGGTAGTCCCTTTCTTC.

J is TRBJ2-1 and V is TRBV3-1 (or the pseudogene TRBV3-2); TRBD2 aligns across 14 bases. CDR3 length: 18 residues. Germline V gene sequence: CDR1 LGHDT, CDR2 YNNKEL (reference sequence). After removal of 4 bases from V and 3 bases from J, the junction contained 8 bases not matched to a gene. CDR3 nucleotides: TGTGCCAGCAGCCGTCGACTAGCGGGGGGGCCTGTCTACAATGAGCAGTTCTTC. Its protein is CASSRRLAGGPVYNEQFF.